The rows below give T cell receptor beta chains drawn from one sample of a study of PD-1 blockade in classical Hodgkin lymphoma. Only in-frame clones appear in the TCRdb table, and some are missing; sequencing was by immunoSEQ multiplex PCR. The sample lists roughly 29,000 clones, approximately 89% occurring once. Sequences were obtained from peripheral blood mononuclear cells (PBMCs). All receptors derive from a human donor with classical Hodgkin lymphoma. Both conserved end residues are part of each CDR3. The order of the fields is clone size, J gene, V gene, D gene, CDR3 protein, CDR3 DNA. D genes are given only for firm matches. The size entry is marked missing in some rows and otherwise reads once, few, many or a size class.

.,TRBJ2-7,TRBV27,TRBD2,CASSLAGGPFYEQYF,TGTGCCAGCAGTTTAGCGGGAGGCCCTTTTTACGAGCAGTACTTC
.,TRBJ2-7,TRBV27,.,CASSTSRRYEQYF,TGTGCCAGCAGTACCTCGAGGAGGTACGAGCAGTACTTC
once,TRBJ2-7,TRBV27,TRBD1,CASSFDRGRVRYF,TGTGCCAGCAGTTTCGATAGGGGGCGGGTTCGGTACTTC
.,TRBJ1-1,TRBV2,.,CASSVYMNTEAFF,TGTGCCAGCAGCGTGTACATGAACACTGAAGCTTTCTTT
.,TRBJ2-6,TRBV10-3,.,CAIRGDSGANVLTF,TGTGCCATCAGAGGAGACTCTGGGGCCAACGTCCTGACTTTC
.,TRBJ2-1,TRBV18,TRBD2,CASSPGLAGGGEQFF,TGTGCCAGCTCACCGGGACTAGCGGGAGGCGGTGAGCAGTTCTTC
.,TRBJ2-7,TRBV2,.,CASSPYLASYEQYF,TGTGCCAGCAGTCCCTATCTCGCGTCCTACGAGCAGTACTTC
.,TRBJ2-1,TRBV5-1,TRBD2,CASNSGRASFNEQFF,TGCGCCAGCAACAGCGGGAGGGCCTCTTTCAATGAGCAGTTCTTC
once,TRBJ2-1,TRBV7-6,TRBD2,CASSLAGTSYNEQFF,TGTGCCAGCAGCTTGGCCGGGACTAGCTACAATGAGCAGTTCTTC
.,TRBJ2-2,TRBV7-9,TRBD2,CASSFSGGPNTGELFF,TGTGCCAGCAGCTTCAGCGGGGGCCCGAACACCGGGGAGCTGTTTTTT
.,TRBJ2-7,TRBV28,.,CASSLHGTPSYEQYF,TGTGCCAGCAGTTTACACGGGACCCCCTCCTACGAGCAGTACTTC
.,TRBJ1-1,TRBV11-3,TRBD1,CASSRTGSTEAFF,TGTGCCAGCAGTCGGACAGGGAGCACTGAAGCTTTCTTT
.,TRBJ2-3,TRBV2,TRBD2,CASSVAGVPNTDTQYF,TGTGCCAGCAGTGTTGCGGGAGTACCTAACACAGATACGCAGTATTTT
.,TRBJ2-7,TRBV7-2,.,CASSLASASRSYEQYF,TGTGCCAGCAGCTTAGCGTCGGCTTCCCGCTCCTACGAGCAGTACTTC
.,TRBJ1-1,TRBV4-3,.,CASSRGRQVNTEAFF,TGCGCCAGCAGCCGAGGACGACAGGTGAACACTGAAGCTTTCTTT
.,TRBJ2-3,TRBV29-1,TRBD2,CSVAGTSGSTDTQYF,TGCAGCGTTGCCGGGACTAGCGGTAGCACAGATACGCAGTATTTT
.,TRBJ2-7,TRBV7-2,.,CASSLAVSVIYEQYF,TGTGCCAGCAGCTTAGCGGTCAGCGTAATCTACGAGCAGTACTTC
.,TRBJ1-5,TRBV6-5,TRBD1,CASRKGAGQPQHF,TGTGCCAGCAGAAAGGGGGCCGGACAGCCCCAGCATTTT
.,TRBJ1-5,TRBV5-1,TRBD1,CASSLEGGQPQHF,TGCGCCAGCAGCTTGGAAGGGGGCCAGCCCCAGCATTTT
.,TRBJ2-1,TRBV28,TRBD2,CASKGGTSGSVEQFF,TGTGCCAGCAAGGGAGGGACTAGCGGGAGTGTTGAGCAGTTCTTC
.,TRBJ2-2,TRBV18,TRBD2,CASSPPTSGSPGELFF,TGTGCCAGCTCACCACCCACTAGCGGGAGCCCCGGGGAGCTGTTTTTT
.,TRBJ1-1,TRBV6-6,.,CASSYLNGEAFF,TGTGCCAGCAGTTACTTGAATGGTGAAGCTTTCTTT
.,TRBJ2-2,TRBV27,TRBD1,CASSLDRDTGELFF,TGTGCCAGCAGTTTGGACAGGGACACCGGGGAGCTGTTTTTT
.,TRBJ2-5,TRBV19,TRBD2,CASSMEASGTETQYF,TGTGCCAGTAGTATGGAGGCTAGCGGGACGGAGACCCAGTACTTC
.,TRBJ2-4,TRBV4-3,.,CASSQDGDSGNIQYF,TGCGCCAGCAGCCAAGATGGAGACAGTGGAAACATTCAGTACTTC
.,TRBJ2-5,TRBV5-6,TRBD2,CASSPAGGLSGRMETQYF,TGTGCCAGCAGCCCCGCCGGTGGGCTTAGCGGGAGGATGGAGACCCAGTACTTC
.,TRBJ1-4,TRBV28,.,CASGIRNEKLFF,TGTGCCAGCGGTATACGTAATGAAAAACTGTTTTTT
once,TRBJ1-1,TRBV7-9,.,CASSRLTEAFF,TGTGCCAGCAGCCGGCTCACTGAAGCTTTCTTT
.,TRBJ2-1,TRBV10-3,TRBD1,CAISEAERTGKAEQFF,TGTGCCATCAGTGAGGCGGAGAGGACAGGGAAGGCTGAGCAGTTCTTC
.,TRBJ1-1,TRBV7-2,TRBD1,CASSPRGTGGAEAFF,TGTGCCAGCAGCCCAAGGGGGACAGGGGGGGCTGAAGCTTTCTTT
.,TRBJ1-1,TRBV27,TRBD1,CASSPAGQGLTEAFF,TGTGCCAGCAGCCCAGCGGGACAGGGGTTGACTGAAGCTTTCTTT
.,TRBJ2-1,TRBV7-2,TRBD1,CASSSDRGRSSAYNEQFF,TGTGCCAGCAGCTCGGACAGGGGGCGATCATCGGCGTACAATGAGCAGTTCTTC
.,TRBJ1-4,TRBV7-6,TRBD1,CASSQQGALPNEKLFF,TGTGCCAGCAGCCAGCAGGGGGCGCTTCCTAATGAAAAACTGTTTTTT
.,TRBJ2-1,TRBV10-3,.,CAISDRDNNEQFF,TGTGCCATCAGTGATCGGGACAACAATGAGCAGTTCTTC
.,TRBJ1-4,TRBV7-2,.,CASSSDPDEKLFF,TGTGCCAGCAGCTCGGACCCAGATGAAAAACTGTTTTTT
.,TRBJ2-3,TRBV10-3,TRBD2,CAIRYSGSIADTQYF,TGTGCCATCAGGTATAGCGGGAGTATCGCAGATACGCAGTATTTT
once,TRBJ2-7,TRBV28,.,CASSLGQGRREQYF,TGTGCCAGCAGTTTAGGCCAGGGCCGCCGCGAGCAGTACTTC
.,TRBJ2-1,TRBV7-3,TRBD1,CASSLGTGNNEQFF,TGTGCCAGCAGCTTAGGGACAGGGAACAATGAGCAGTTCTTC
once,TRBJ1-5,TRBV6-1,.,CASSSNSNQPQHF,TGTGCCAGCAGCTCAAACAGCAATCAGCCCCAGCATTTT
.,TRBJ1-4,TRBV28,.,CASTIISGVGVGGGEKLFF,TGTGCCAGCACTATTATAAGTGGAGTTGGCGTCGGGGGGGGTGAAAAACTGTTTTTT
.,TRBJ1-2,TRBV18,.,CASSPSSGDGYTF,TGTGCCAGCTCACCTTCGTCAGGGGATGGCTACACCTTC